Below, 32 T cell receptor beta chains from the same sample are listed, as sequenced in a study of Ad26.COV2.S vaccination and SARS-CoV-2 variants. TCRdb's copy holds only in-frame clones and misses some; the assay was immunoSEQ multiplex PCR. The data show fewer than 150,000 clones, 75% to 90% seen once. The material sequenced was peripheral blood, taken after recovery from COVID-19. All receptors derive from a human donor who had recovered from COVID-19.

The V call is TRBV25-1, the J call TRBJ1-2; perhaps TRBD1 as D (5 bases). This CDR3 is built from 16 residues. Per the germline V gene, CDR1 is MGHDK and CDR2 is SYGVNS. Between the trimmed V and J ends, which lost 4 bases and 4 bases, there was a span of 19 bases. CDR3 amino acids: CASSAPQGKAVYGYTF. The CDR3 region has the DNA TGTGCCAGCAGTGCTCCCCAGGGTAAGGCGGTCTATGGCTACACCTTC.

The chain uses TRBV15 and TRBJ2-2; no clear D. CDR1 is LNHNV, CDR2 YYDKDF, per germline (reference sequence). Trimming shortened V by 7 bases and J by 0 bases, and 9 bases separated the two germline ends. This CDR3 is built from 14 residues. CDR3 amino acids: CATNVGTNTGELFF. In DNA, the CDR3 is TGTGCCACCAACGTAGGGACGAACACCGGGGAGCTGTTTTTT. The full variable domain, completed using reference TRBV15 and TRBJ2-2, is DAMVIQNPRYQVTQFGKPVTLSCSQTLNHNVMYWYQQKSSQAPKLLFHYYDKDFNNEADTPDNFQSRRPNTSFCFLDIRSPGLGDTAMYLCATNVGTNTGELFFGEGSRLTVL.

The V gene is TRBV7-2, the J gene TRBJ1-2; D remains ambiguous. Germline CDR1 and CDR2: SGHTA and FQGNSA. The ends were cut back, 3 bases at V and 2 bases at J, with 7 bases in the middle. The CDR3 length is 13 residues. This CDR3 is CASSLLGNYGYTF. CDR3 sequence (DNA): TGTGCCAGCAGCTTGCTAGGGAACTATGGCTACACCTTC. Full variable domain (rest looked up from reference TRBV7-2 and TRBJ1-2): GAGVSQSPSNKVTEKGKDVELRCDPISGHTALYWYRQSLGQGLEFLIYFQGNSAPDKSGLPSDRFSAERTGGSVSTLTIQRTQQEDSAVYLCASSLLGNYGYTFGSGTRLTVV.

This clone came up once. The J gene is TRBJ2-2, the V gene TRBV5-6, with 11 bases fitting TRBD2. V gave up 4 bases and J gave up 4 bases; unmatched junction bases: 6. The CDR3 has 16 residues. Germline V gene data show CDR1 as SGHDT and CDR2 as YYEEEE. This chain's CDR3 is CASSGDGLAGTGELFF. Written as DNA, the CDR3 is TGTGCCAGCAGCGGGGATGGACTAGCGGGCACCGGGGAGCTGTTTTTT.

The CDR3 region is CASSLGGIGNQPQHF. CDR3 bases: TGTGCCAGCAGCTTAGGCGGTATTGGCAATCAGCCCCAGCATTTT. The V and J genes are TRBV7-2 and TRBJ1-5; unclear D gene. Germline V CDR1 and CDR2: SGHTA, FQGNSA. V was pared by 1 base and J by 2 bases, with 9 bases between. The CDR3 is 15 residues long.

The chain combines TRBV25-1 with TRBJ1-1, with D unclear. CDR1 is MGHDK and CDR2 is SYGVNS in the germline V gene. This CDR3 spans 15 amino acids. V lost 0 bases and J 0 bases, leaving 8 bases between the germline ends. The CDR3 DNA sequence: TGTGCCAGCAGTGAATATGAGCAAATGAACACTGAAGCTTTCTTT. This codes for CASSEYEQMNTEAFF.

The gene calls are TRBV25-1 and TRBJ1-1, with D tentatively TRBD1 (5 bases). The germline V gene encodes CDR1 MGHDK and CDR2 SYGVNS. The CDR3 runs to 13 residues. Trimming cost V 3 bases and J 4 bases, with 9 bases left between them. The CDR3: CASSDHGGTEAFF. The CDR3 nucleotides are TGTGCCAGCAGTGATCATGGGGGCACTGAAGCTTTCTTT.

The chain carries TRBV5-1 and TRBJ2-2; D is possibly TRBD1 or TRBD2 (5 bases each). The CDR3 extends over 13 amino acids. The ends were cut back, 2 bases at V and 7 bases at J, with 9 bases in the middle. Per germline, CDR1 SGHRS and CDR2 YFSETQ. CDR3 residues: CASSLEGNGELFF. CDR3 bases: TGCGCCAGCAGCTTAGAGGGGAACGGGGAGCTGTTTTTT.

This clone was counted between two and nine times. The chain is built from TRBV2 and TRBJ1-5; no clear D. Per germline, CDR1 SNHLY and CDR2 FYNNEI. The CDR3 loop spans 15 amino acids. Between the trimmed V and J ends, which lost 6 bases and 4 bases, there was a span of 16 bases. The CDR3 sequence: CASRLPRGENQPQHF. As DNA, the CDR3 is TGTGCCAGCAGACTTCCCCGTGGGGAAAATCAGCCCCAGCATTTT. The full variable domain, completed using reference TRBV2 and TRBJ1-5, is EPEVTQTPSHQVTQMGQEVILRCVPISNHLYFYWYRQILGQKVEFLVSFYNNEISEKSEIFDDQFSVERPDGSNFTLKIRSTKLEDSAMYFCASRLPRGENQPQHFGDGTRLSIL.

J is TRBJ2-1 and V is TRBV11-2, with TRBD2 matching over 9 bases. With V trimmed by 2 bases and J by 3 bases, 5 bases remained unmatched. The CDR3 length is 16 residues. Germline V gene lookup returns CDR1 SGHAT and CDR2 FQNNGV. CDR3: CASSLPSGAYYNEQFF. The CDR3 DNA is TGTGCCAGCAGCTTACCTAGCGGGGCCTACTACAATGAGCAGTTCTTC.

The chain recombines TRBV29-1 with TRBJ1-2; 8 positions agree with TRBD1. The length of the CDR3 is 13 residues. V lost 3 bases and J lost 5; bases outside the gene matches: 5. Germline V gene sequence: CDR1 SQVTM, CDR2 ANQGSEA. The CDR3 loop reads CSVDPGQAYGYTF. As DNA, the CDR3 is TGCAGCGTTGACCCGGGACAGGCGTATGGCTACACCTTC. The full variable domain, rest sourced from reference TRBV29-1 and TRBJ1-2, is SAVISQKPSRDICQRGTSLTIQCQVDSQVTMMFWYRQQPGQSLTLIATANQGSEATYESGFVIDKFPISRPNLTFSTLTVSNMSPEDSSIYLCSVDPGQAYGYTFGSGTRLTVV.

The rearrangement joins TRBV7-6 to TRBJ2-2; possibly TRBD2 for D (5 bases). Trimming pared 3 bases from V and 4 bases from J, leaving 15 bases between. Germline CDR1 SGHVS, CDR2 FNYEAQ. The CDR3 covers 16 residues. DNA for the CDR3: TGTGCCAGCAGCTTGGGCGGGTCTGGAGGCACCGGGGAGCTGTTTTTT. This encodes CASSLGGSGGTGELFF.

The rearrangement joins TRBV2 to TRBJ2-3, with TRBD2 matching over 10 bases. Trimming cost V 7 bases and J 4 bases; bases outside gene matches: 5. CDR3 length: 14 amino acids. The germline gives CDR1 SNHLY, CDR2 FYNNEI. CDR3 DNA: TGTGCCAGCATGAGCGGGGGGGCTTCAGATACGCAGTATTTT. This translates into CASMSGGASDTQYF. The full variable domain, with the rest looked up from reference TRBV2 and TRBJ2-3, is EPEVTQTPSHQVTQMGQEVILRCVPISNHLYFYWYRQILGQKVEFLVSFYNNEISEKSEIFDDQFSVERPDGSNFTLKIRSTKLEDSAMYFCASMSGGASDTQYFGPGTRLTVL.

The J gene is TRBJ1-5, the V gene TRBV27; D uncertain. The germline V gene has CDR1 MNHEY and CDR2 SMNVEV (reference sequence). The CDR3 has 13 amino acids. The ends were cut back, 3 bases at V and 5 bases at J, with 8 bases in the middle. CDR3 amino acids: CASSFGEYQPQHF. In DNA, the CDR3 is TGTGCCAGCAGTTTCGGGGAGTATCAGCCCCAGCATTTT.

This sequence joins TRBV6-1 and TRBJ2-5; either TRBD1 or TRBD2 may supply D (5 bases each). Germline loops: CDR1 MNHNS, CDR2 SASEGT. There are 15 residues in the CDR3. V was cut by 3 bases and J by 11 bases, with 22 bases left in between. CDR3 loop: CASSDDGQSAGAQYF. The CDR3 coding sequence is TGTGCCAGCAGTGATGATGGGCAGTCCGCCGGGGCTCAGTACTTC.

This CDR3 is CASSLQARNNEQFF. The CDR3 DNA follows: TGTGCCAGCAGTTTACAAGCTCGTAACAATGAGCAGTTCTTC. The chain combines TRBV27 with TRBJ2-1; D is undetermined. CDR1 MNHEY and CDR2 SMNVEV come from the germline V gene (reference sequence). CDR3 length: 14 residues. V was pared by 2 bases and J by 5 bases, with 10 bases between.

The rearrangement uses TRBV28 and TRBJ1-1, with D uncertain. There are 17 residues in the CDR3. Trimming shortened V by 5 bases and J by 4 bases, and 23 bases separated the two germline ends. CDR1 MDHEN and CDR2 SYDVKM come from the germline V gene. CDR3 in DNA: TGTGCCAGCAGTCCGCCCCCCCCGCGAGGGTTCGGCACTGAAGCTTTCTTT. This gives the protein CASSPPPPRGFGTEAFF.

The chain couples TRBV4-1 to TRBJ1-6, with 7 bases fitting TRBD1. Trimming removed 8 bases from V and 7 bases from J; junction bases left unmatched: 5. Germline values: CDR1 MGHRA, CDR2 YSYEKL. This CDR3 spans 13 amino acids. As DNA, the CDR3 is TGCGCCAGCCACGGGACAGCCAATTCACCCCTCCACTTT. Translating it yields CASHGTANSPLHF.

The chain uses TRBV4-1 and TRBJ2-5; D is tentatively TRBD1 or TRBD2 (6 bases each). Germline V lookup: CDR1 MGHRA, CDR2 YSYEKL. The V end was cut by 3 bases, the J end by 4 bases, with 15 bases between. The CDR3 is made up of 15 amino acids. CDR3 protein: CASSQGRGLAETQYF. The CDR3 DNA reads as TGCGCCAGCAGCCAGGGCAGGGGACTTGCAGAGACCCAGTACTTC.

The rearrangement uses TRBV7-9 and TRBJ1-3; D unclear. Germline-derived CDR1 and CDR2 are SEHNR and FQNEAQ (reference sequence). The CDR3 totals 12 residues. The ends were cut back, 7 bases at V and 2 bases at J, with 6 bases in the middle. The CDR3 spells CASTQPGNTIYF. The CDR3 DNA is TGTGCCAGCACCCAACCTGGAAACACCATATATTTT.

The chain uses TRBV7-2 and TRBJ2-7, with D hard to call. Trimming pared 5 bases from V and 1 base from J, leaving 3 bases between. In germline, CDR1 is SGHTA, CDR2 FQGNSA. The CDR3 is 11 residues long. The CDR3 sequence is CASSRSYEQYF. CDR3 bases: TGTGCCAGCAGCCGATCCTACGAGCAGTACTTC.

V usage is TRBV13 and J usage is TRBJ1-1, with D possibly TRBD1 on 6 matching bases. V was shortened by 0 bases and J by 1 base, with 9 bases between the two germline ends. Germline CDR1 is PRHDT and CDR2 is FYEKMQ (reference sequence). The CDR3 length is 15 residues. As DNA, the CDR3 is TGTGCCAGCAGCTTAGGGGGGACACCGAACACTGAAGCTTTCTTT. It specifies CASSLGGTPNTEAFF.

V and J are TRBV30 and TRBJ2-1; 7 bases align to TRBD1. The CDR3 contains 15 residues. Germline V gene sequence: CDR1 GTSNPN, CDR2 SVGIG (reference sequence). J lost 0 bases, V lost 4 bases, and 6 bases had no gene match. The CDR3 is CAWTRQGNSYNEQFF. The CDR3 DNA is TGTGCCTGGACACGACAGGGAAACTCCTACAATGAGCAGTTCTTC.

The chain employs TRBV7-2 and TRBJ2-2; TRBD1 or TRBD2 may be the D gene (6 bases each). The V gene lost 1 base and the J gene lost 0 bases, with 18 bases spanning the gap. Germline V lookup: CDR1 SGHTA, CDR2 FQGNSA. CDR3 length: 19 residues. CDR3 region: CASSLGRGAAKSNTGELFF. The CDR3 DNA sequence: TGTGCCAGCAGCTTAGGGAGGGGGGCAGCCAAATCGAACACCGGGGAGCTGTTTTTT.

The rearrangement links TRBV27 to TRBJ2-1, with 9 bases lining up with TRBD1. V lost 6 bases to trimming and J lost 2 bases; unmatched junction nucleotides: 5. This CDR3 is built from 15 residues. Germline V gene data show CDR1 as MNHEY and CDR2 as SMNVEV (reference sequence). For the CDR3, the DNA is TGTGCCAGCAGGTCTACAGGGGGCCCCTACAATGAGCAGTTCTTC. Translating it yields CASRSTGGPYNEQFF.

The gene calls are TRBV19 and TRBJ2-7; D is unresolved. CDR3 length equals 13 residues. Trimming cost V 3 bases and J 3 bases, with 9 bases left between them. CDR1 and CDR2 (germline): LNHDA, SQIVND (reference sequence). CDR3 nucleotide sequence: TGTGCCAGTAGTATCGAACTTCACTACGAGCAGTACTTC. Its protein product is CASSIELHYEQYF.

The V and J genes are TRBV28 and TRBJ1-1, with D unclear. In germline, CDR1 is MDHEN, CDR2 SYDVKM. The V and J ends lost 1 base and 2 bases respectively, with 11 bases between them. The CDR3 is 15 amino acids. The CDR3 loop is CASSLYQQANTEAFF. The DNA for the CDR3 is TGTGCCAGCAGTTTATATCAGCAGGCTAACACTGAAGCTTTCTTT.

This clone has a single count. The V call is TRBV4-3, the J call TRBJ1-1; unclear D gene. This CDR3 is 14 amino acids long. Per germline, CDR1 LGHNA and CDR2 YSLEER. Trimming left V 0 bases short and J 2 bases short, with 7 bases between. CDR3 sequence: CASSQDPKNTEAFF. CDR3 bases: TGCGCCAGCAGCCAAGATCCCAAAAACACTGAAGCTTTCTTT.

V gene TRBV18 combines with J gene TRBJ2-7; no firm D call. V was clipped by 3 bases and J by 0 bases, with 9 bases between them. This CDR3 is built from 14 residues. Germline V gene lookup returns CDR1 KGHSH and CDR2 LQKENI. CDR3 in DNA: TGTGCCAGCTCACCGGCAGCATTCTCCTACGAGCAGTACTTC. Its translation is CASSPAAFSYEQYF.

This sequence joins TRBV19 and TRBJ1-1; maybe TRBD1 (5 bases). The CDR3 has 14 residues. CDR1 and CDR2 from the germline V gene are LNHDA and SQIVND (reference sequence). Trimming removed 3 bases from V and 4 bases from J, with 12 bases in between. CDR3 nucleotides: TGTGCCAGTAGTATGCAAGGGGCAGGCACTGAAGCTTTCTTT. This translates into CASSMQGAGTEAFF.

This sequence joins TRBV6-6 and TRBJ2-2; the match to TRBD2 covers 7 bases. J lost 4 bases, V lost 8 bases, and 13 bases had no gene match. This CDR3 has 16 amino acids. Germline CDR1 is MNHNY and CDR2 is SVGAGI (reference sequence). CDR3 bases: TGTGCCAGCCGGGAGGAGAGGACCATGCGCACCGGGGAGCTGTTTTTT. Translating gives CASREERTMRTGELFF.

J is TRBJ1-2 and V is TRBV30; maybe TRBD1 (6 bases). This CDR3 contains 13 residues. The germline V gene encodes CDR1 GTSNPN and CDR2 SVGIG (reference sequence). V lost 3 bases and J 8 bases, leaving 16 bases between the germline ends. Here the CDR3 reads CAWRYTDRGGYTF. The CDR3 DNA follows: TGTGCCTGGAGATACACGGACAGAGGCGGCTACACCTTC.